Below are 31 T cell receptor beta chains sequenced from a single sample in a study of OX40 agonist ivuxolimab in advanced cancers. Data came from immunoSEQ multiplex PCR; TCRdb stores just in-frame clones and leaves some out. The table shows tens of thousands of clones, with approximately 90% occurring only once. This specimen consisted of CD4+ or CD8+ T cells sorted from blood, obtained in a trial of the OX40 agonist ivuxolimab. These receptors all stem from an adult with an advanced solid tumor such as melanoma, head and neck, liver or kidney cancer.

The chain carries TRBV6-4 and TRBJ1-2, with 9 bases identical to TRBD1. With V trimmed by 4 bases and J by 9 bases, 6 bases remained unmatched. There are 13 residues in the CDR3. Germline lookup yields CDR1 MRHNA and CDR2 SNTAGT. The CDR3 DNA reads TGTGCCAGCAGTGCGACGGGACAGGGCAGCTACACCTTC. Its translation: CASSATGQGSYTF.

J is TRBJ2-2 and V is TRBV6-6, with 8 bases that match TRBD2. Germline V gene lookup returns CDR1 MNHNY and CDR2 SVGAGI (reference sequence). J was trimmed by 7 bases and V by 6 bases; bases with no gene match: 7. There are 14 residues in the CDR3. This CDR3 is CASSGGAWNGELFF. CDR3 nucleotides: TGTGCCAGCAGCGGGGGGGCCTGGAACGGGGAGCTGTTTTTT.

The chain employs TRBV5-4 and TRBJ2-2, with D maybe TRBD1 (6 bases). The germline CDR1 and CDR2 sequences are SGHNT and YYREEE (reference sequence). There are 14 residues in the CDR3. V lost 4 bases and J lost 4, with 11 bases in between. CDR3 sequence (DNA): TGTGCCAGCAGCGAGGACAGTTTCACCGGGGAGCTGTTTTTT. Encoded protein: CASSEDSFTGELFF.

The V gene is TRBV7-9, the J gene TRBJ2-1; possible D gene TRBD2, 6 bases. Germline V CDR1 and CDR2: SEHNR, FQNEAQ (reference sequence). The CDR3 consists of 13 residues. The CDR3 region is CAGDSLTYNEQFF. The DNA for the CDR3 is TGTGCAGGGGACTCGCTCACCTACAATGAGCAGTTCTTC.

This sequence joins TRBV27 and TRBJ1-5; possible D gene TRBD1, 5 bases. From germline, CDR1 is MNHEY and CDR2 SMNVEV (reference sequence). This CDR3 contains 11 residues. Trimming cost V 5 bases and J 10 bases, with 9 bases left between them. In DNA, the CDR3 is TGTGCCAGCAGTGGCAGGGTTCCCCAGCATTTT. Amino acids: CASSGRVPQHF.

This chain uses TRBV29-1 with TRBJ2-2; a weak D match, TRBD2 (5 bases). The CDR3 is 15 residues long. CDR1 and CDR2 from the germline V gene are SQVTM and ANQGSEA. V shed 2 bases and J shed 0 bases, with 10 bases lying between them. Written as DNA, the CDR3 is TGCAGCGTTGAAAGGGTGGGAGCGAACACCGGGGAGCTGTTTTTT. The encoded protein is CSVERVGANTGELFF.

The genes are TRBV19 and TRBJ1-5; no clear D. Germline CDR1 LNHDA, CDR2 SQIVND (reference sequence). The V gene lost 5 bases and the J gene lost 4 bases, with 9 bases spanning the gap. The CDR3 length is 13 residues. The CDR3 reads CASSQHLNQPQHF. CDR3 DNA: TGTGCCAGTAGTCAGCACCTAAATCAGCCCCAGCATTTT.

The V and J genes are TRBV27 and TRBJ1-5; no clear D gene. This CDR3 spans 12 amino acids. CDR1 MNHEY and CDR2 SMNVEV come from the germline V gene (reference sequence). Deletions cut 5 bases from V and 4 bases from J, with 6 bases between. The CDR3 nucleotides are TGTGCCAGCAGTCCCTCTAATCAGCCCCAGCATTTT. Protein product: CASSPSNQPQHF.

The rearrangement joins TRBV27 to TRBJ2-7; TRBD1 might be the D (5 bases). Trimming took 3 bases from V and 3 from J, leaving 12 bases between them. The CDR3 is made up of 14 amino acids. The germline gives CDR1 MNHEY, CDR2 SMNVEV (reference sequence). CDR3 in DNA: TGTGCCAGCAGTTTCAGGGAATCGGGCTACGAGCAGTACTTC. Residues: CASSFRESGYEQYF.

The CDR3 DNA reads as TGTGCCAGCAGTGTCTCCTACGAGCAGTACTTC. This sequence encodes CASSVSYEQYF. This chain links TRBV28 with TRBJ2-7; D unresolved. V gave up 5 bases and J gave up 0 bases, with 2 bases separating them. Germline V gives CDR1 MDHEN, CDR2 SYDVKM. This CDR3 region has 11 residues.

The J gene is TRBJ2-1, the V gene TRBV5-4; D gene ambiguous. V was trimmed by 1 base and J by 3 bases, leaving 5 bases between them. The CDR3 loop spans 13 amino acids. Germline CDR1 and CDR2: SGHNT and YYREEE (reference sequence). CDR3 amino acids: CASSLSNYNEQFF. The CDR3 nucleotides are TGTGCCAGCAGCTTGTCCAACTACAATGAGCAGTTCTTC.

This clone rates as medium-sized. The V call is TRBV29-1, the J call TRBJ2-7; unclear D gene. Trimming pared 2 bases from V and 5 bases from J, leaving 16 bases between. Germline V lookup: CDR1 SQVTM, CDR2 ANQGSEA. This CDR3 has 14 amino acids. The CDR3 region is CSVESAANQHEQYF. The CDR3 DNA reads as TGCAGCGTTGAATCCGCAGCGAACCAGCACGAGCAGTACTTC.

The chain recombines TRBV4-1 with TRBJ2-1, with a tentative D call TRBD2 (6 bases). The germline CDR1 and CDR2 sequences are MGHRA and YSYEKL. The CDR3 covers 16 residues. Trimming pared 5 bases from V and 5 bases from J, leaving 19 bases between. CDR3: CASSYAWRGGNNEQFF. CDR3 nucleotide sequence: TGCGCCAGCAGCTACGCCTGGCGGGGAGGAAACAATGAGCAGTTCTTC.

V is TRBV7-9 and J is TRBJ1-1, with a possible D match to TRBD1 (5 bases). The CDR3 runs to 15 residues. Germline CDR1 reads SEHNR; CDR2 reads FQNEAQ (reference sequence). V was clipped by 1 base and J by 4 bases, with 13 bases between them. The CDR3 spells CASSLGGQGVTEAFF. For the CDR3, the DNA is TGTGCCAGCAGCTTAGGTGGTCAGGGAGTCACTGAAGCTTTCTTT.

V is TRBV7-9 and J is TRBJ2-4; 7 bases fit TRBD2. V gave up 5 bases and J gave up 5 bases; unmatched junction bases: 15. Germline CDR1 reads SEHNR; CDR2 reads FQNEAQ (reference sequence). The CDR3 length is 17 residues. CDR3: CASSPPLAGAGENIQYF. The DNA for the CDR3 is TGTGCCAGCAGCCCCCCCCTCGCGGGAGCAGGCGAAAACATTCAGTACTTC.

CDR3 bases: TGTGCCATCAGTGAGGCCCCGGGCAGAGGTTACGAGCAGTACTTC. Amino acid sequence: CAISEAPGRGYEQYF. This rearrangement joins TRBV10-3 to TRBJ2-7, with unresolved D. The CDR3 sequence is 15 residues long. In germline, CDR1 is ENHRY, CDR2 SYGVKD. Between the trimmed V and J ends, which lost 2 bases and 4 bases, there was a span of 15 bases.

The CDR3 DNA sequence: TGTGCCAGCAGCCAAGGGGAGAACACTGAAGCTTTCTTT. It translates to CASSQGENTEAFF. The J gene is TRBJ1-1, the V gene TRBV4-2; D is unclear. Germline CDR1 reads LGHNA; CDR2 reads YNFKEQ. The germline V and J ends were trimmed by 1 base and 1 base, with 4 bases remaining between them. The CDR3 covers 13 residues.

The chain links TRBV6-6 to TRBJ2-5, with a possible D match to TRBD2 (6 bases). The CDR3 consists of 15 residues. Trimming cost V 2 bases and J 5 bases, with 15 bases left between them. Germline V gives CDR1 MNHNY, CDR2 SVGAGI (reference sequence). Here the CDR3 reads CASSYLSPGGETQYF. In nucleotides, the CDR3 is TGTGCCAGCAGTTACCTTTCCCCTGGGGGGGAGACCCAGTACTTC.

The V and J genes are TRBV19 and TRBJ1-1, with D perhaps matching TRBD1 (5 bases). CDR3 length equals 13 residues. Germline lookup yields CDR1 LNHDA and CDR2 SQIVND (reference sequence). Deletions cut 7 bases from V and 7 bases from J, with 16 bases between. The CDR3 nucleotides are TGTGCCAGTATAGGGGCTTCAAGGGGTGAAGCTTTCTTT. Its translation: CASIGASRGEAFF.

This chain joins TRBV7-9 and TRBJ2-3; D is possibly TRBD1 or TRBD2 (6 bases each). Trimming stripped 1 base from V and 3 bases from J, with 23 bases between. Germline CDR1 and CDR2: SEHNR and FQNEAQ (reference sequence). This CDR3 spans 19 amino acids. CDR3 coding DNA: TGTGCCAGCAGCTTAGGGGTACTGGGGGGACACCGTGGGACAGATACGCAGTATTTT. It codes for CASSLGVLGGHRGTDTQYF.

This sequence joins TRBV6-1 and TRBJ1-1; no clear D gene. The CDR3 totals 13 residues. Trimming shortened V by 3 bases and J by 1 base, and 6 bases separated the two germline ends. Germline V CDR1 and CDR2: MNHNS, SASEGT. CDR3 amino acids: CASSEAWNTEAFF. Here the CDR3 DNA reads TGTGCCAGCAGTGAGGCCTGGAACACTGAAGCTTTCTTT.

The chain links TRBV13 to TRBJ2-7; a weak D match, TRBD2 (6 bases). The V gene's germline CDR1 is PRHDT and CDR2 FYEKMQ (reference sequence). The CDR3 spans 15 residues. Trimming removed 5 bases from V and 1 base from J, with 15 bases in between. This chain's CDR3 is CASSPDGGESYEQYF. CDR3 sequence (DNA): TGTGCCAGCAGCCCCGATGGCGGGGAGTCCTACGAGCAGTACTTC.

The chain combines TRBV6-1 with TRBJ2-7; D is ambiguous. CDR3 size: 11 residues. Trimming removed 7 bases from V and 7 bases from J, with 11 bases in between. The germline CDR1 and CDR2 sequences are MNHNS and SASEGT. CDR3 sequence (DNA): TGTGCCAGCATCCGCGCGATGGAGCAGTACTTC. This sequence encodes CASIRAMEQYF.

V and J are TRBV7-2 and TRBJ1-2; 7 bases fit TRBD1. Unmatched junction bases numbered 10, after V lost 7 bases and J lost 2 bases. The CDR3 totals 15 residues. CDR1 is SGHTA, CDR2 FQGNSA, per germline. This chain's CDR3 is CASTPQGTLNYGYTF. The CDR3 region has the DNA TGTGCCAGCACCCCACAGGGGACCCTAAACTATGGCTACACCTTC. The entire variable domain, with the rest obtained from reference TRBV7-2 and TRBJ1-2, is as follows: GAGVSQSPSNKVTEKGKDVELRCDPISGHTALYWYRQSLGQGLEFLIYFQGNSAPDKSGLPSDRFSAERTGGSVSTLTIQRTQQEDSAVYLCASTPQGTLNYGYTFGSGTRLTVV.

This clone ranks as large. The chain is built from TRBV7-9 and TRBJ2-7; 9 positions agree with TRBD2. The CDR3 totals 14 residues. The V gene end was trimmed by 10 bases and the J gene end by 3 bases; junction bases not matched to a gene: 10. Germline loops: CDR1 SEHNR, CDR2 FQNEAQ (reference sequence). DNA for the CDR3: TGTGCCAAAGAGCCCCTAGCGGGGTTCTACGAGCAGTACTTC. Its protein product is CAKEPLAGFYEQYF.

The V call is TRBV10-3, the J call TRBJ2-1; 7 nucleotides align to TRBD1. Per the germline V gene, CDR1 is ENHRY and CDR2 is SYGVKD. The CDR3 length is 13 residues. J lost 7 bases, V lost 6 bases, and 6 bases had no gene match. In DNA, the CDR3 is TGTGCCATCAGCACAGGGGTGGCTAATGAGCAGTTCTTC. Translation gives CAISTGVANEQFF.

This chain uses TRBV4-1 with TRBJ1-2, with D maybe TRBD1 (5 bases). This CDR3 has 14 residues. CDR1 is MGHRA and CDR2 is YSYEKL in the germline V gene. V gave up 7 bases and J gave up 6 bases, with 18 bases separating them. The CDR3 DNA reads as TGCGCCAGCACAAATCCGGACGGGACGCATGGCTACACCTTC. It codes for CASTNPDGTHGYTF.

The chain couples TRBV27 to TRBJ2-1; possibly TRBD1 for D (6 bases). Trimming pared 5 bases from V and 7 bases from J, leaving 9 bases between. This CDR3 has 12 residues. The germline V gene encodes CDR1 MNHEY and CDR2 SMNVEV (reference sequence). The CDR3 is CASSLRGNEQFF. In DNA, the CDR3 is TGTGCCAGCAGTCTCAGGGGAAATGAGCAGTTCTTC.

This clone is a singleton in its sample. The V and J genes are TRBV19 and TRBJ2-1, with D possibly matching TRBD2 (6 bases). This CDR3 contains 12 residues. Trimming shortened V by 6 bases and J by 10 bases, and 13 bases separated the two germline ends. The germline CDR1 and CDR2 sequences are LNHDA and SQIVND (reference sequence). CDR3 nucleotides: TGTGCCAGTAGCCCCGGGGCGGGAGAGCAGTTCTTC. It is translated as CASSPGAGEQFF.

For the CDR3, the DNA is TGTGCCAGCAGCCCTGCTCTAGCGAACAATGAGCAGTTCTTC. Its translation is CASSPALANNEQFF. The chain couples TRBV9 to TRBJ2-1; a weak D match, TRBD2 (6 bases). With 4 bases removed from V and 5 bases from J, the gap between germline ends came to 13 bases. CDR1 and CDR2 (germline): SGDLS, YYNGEE. The CDR3 has 14 residues. Full variable domain (rest looked up from reference TRBV9 and TRBJ2-1): DSGVTQTPKHLITATGQRVTLRCSPRSGDLSVYWYQQSLDQGLQFLIQYYNGEERAKGNILERFSAQQFPDLHSELNLSSLELGDSALYFCASSPALANNEQFFGPGTRLTVL.

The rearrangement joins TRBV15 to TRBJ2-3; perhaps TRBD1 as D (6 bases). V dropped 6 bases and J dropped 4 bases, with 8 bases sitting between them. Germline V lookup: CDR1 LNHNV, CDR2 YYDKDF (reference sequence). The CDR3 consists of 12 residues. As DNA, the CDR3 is TGTGCCACCAGACAGGGCTCAGATACGCAGTATTTT. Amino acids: CATRQGSDTQYF. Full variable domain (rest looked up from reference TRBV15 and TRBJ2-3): DAMVIQNPRYQVTQFGKPVTLSCSQTLNHNVMYWYQQKSSQAPKLLFHYYDKDFNNEADTPDNFQSRRPNTSFCFLDIRSPGLGDTAMYLCATRQGSDTQYFGPGTRLTVL.